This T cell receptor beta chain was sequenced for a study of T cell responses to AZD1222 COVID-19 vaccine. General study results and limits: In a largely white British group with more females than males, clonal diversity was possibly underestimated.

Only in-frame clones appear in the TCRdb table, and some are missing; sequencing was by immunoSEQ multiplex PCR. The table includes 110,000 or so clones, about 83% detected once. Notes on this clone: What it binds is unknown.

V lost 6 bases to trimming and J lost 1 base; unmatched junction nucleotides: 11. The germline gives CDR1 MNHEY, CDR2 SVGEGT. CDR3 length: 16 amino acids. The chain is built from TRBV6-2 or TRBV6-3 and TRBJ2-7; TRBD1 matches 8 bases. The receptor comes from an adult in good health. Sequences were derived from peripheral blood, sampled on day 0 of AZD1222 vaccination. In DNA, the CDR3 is TGTGCCAGCAGCCGGACGGACAGGGTCCCATCCTACGAGCAGTACTTC. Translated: CASSRTDRVPSYEQYF.